The next 3 T cell receptor beta chains were all read from a single sample in a study of blood T cells in healthy people across ages. A second PCR of roughly 7 to 11 cycles used a sample-barcoded 5' primer and a J-beta primer mix. One entry per CDR3 protein results from TCRdb running MiXCR on the 5' RACE reads. Here the sample spans about 1.6 million distinct CDR3 sequences, about 31% being singletons. Sequencing used blood. These receptors were obtained from a woman younger than 45 in good health.

Concerning this clonotype: The junction departs from the called germline gene at one end, perhaps through a read error. The chain couples TRBV3-1 to TRBJ2-7, with D perhaps matching TRBD1 (5 bases). Germline loops: CDR1 LGHDT, CDR2 YNNKEL (reference sequence). The CDR3 covers 13 residues. CDR3 amino acids: CSSSQGNPYEQYF. The CDR3 nucleotides are TGTTCCAGCAGCCAGGGAAATCCCTACGAGCAGTACTTC.

This clonotype was observed a handful of times. The chain has TRBV10-3 and TRBJ1-5; D gene uncertain. The CDR3 runs to 12 residues. Germline V gene lookup returns CDR1 ENHRY and CDR2 SYGVKD. Trimming removed 6 bases from V and 4 bases from J, with 7 bases in between. DNA for the CDR3: TGTGCCATCAGAGGGTGGAATCAGCCCCAGCATTTT. It encodes CAIRGWNQPQHF.

This clonotype has a handful of counts. The gene calls are TRBV6-1 and TRBJ1-5; TRBD1 matches at 8 bases. This CDR3 contains 14 residues. Germline assignment: CDR1 MNHNS and CDR2 SASEGT. V lost 2 bases and J lost 4; bases outside the gene matches: 1. The CDR3 nucleotides are TGTGCCAGCAGTGAAAGGGACAGGAATCAGCCCCAGCATTTT. This translates into CASSERDRNQPQHF.